This TCR beta chain is drawn from a study of T cell repertoires in cytomegalovirus infection. In regard to this clonotype: The antigen is not known.

Germline CDR1 is MNHNS and CDR2 is SASEGT. CDR3 length equals 15 residues. V was pared by 6 bases and J by 0 bases, with 15 bases between. TCRdb reprocessed the reads via MiXCR and lists one record per CDR3 protein. The sample carries 680,000 or so distinct CDR3 sequences, approximately 33% recorded once. Specimen: cultured PBMCs, collected from culture after CMV antigen stimulation. The clonotype originates from a human donor in good health (CMV status not recorded). Some clones in this sample may be carry-over from other donors' samples. The V gene is TRBV6-1, the J gene TRBJ2-7; no definite D call. CDR3 loop: CASRTLLQNSYEQYF. The CDR3 DNA is TGTGCCAGCAGAACCCTCCTACAGAACTCCTACGAGCAGTACTTC.